Following are 13 T cell receptor beta chains from one sample sequenced in a study of T-cell memory formation after mild COVID-19. TCRdb reprocessed the 5' RACE reads with MiXCR, giving one entry per CDR3 protein. This table has 200,000 to 300,000 distinct CDR3 sequences, around 17% appearing once. The sample was PBMCs or a T cell subset sorted from them (not recorded which). Receptors originate from a man aged 18 to 35 who had mild COVID-19 (a few samples of this study predate the infection). Cell type and time point are not known.

The V and J genes are TRBV10-3 and TRBJ2-3; D not resolved. CDR1 is ENHRY, CDR2 SYGVKD, per germline. Trimming shortened V by 3 bases and J by 0 bases, and 10 bases separated the two germline ends. The length of the CDR3 is 15 residues. CDR3 amino acids: CAISDGPASTDTQYF. DNA of the CDR3: TGTGCCATCAGTGACGGACCGGCCAGCACAGATACGCAGTATTTT.

V gene TRBV9 combines with J gene TRBJ2-5; 7 nucleotides agree with TRBD1. Germline V lookup: CDR1 SGDLS, CDR2 YYNGEE. V shed 2 bases, J shed 4 bases, and the junction held 5 bases outside the gene matches. The CDR3 spans 14 residues. CDR3 nucleotide sequence: TGTGCCAGCAGCGTTGACAGGGTCGCAGAGACCCAGTACTTC. It is translated as CASSVDRVAETQYF.

This clonotype was detected a few times. CDR3 amino acids: CASSQEWVGHTGELFF. Here the CDR3 DNA reads TGCGCCAGCAGCCAAGAGTGGGTGGGGCACACCGGGGAGCTGTTTTTT. The chain is built from TRBV4-3 and TRBJ2-2; TRBD1 might be the D (5 bases). The CDR3 runs 16 residues. The ends were cut back, 0 bases at V and 3 bases at J, with 11 bases in the middle. Germline V CDR1 and CDR2: LGHNA, YSLEER.

This clonotype showed up many times. The chain has TRBV20-1 and TRBJ2-6; D call uncertain. Germline values: CDR1 DFQATT, CDR2 SNEGSKA (reference sequence). V lost 6 bases, J lost 0 bases, and 9 bases lay in between. The CDR3 is 14 residues long. The CDR3 is CSAPETSGANVLTF. The CDR3 DNA reads TGCAGTGCCCCAGAGACCTCTGGGGCCAACGTCCTGACTTTC.

This clonotype was counted at least ten times. V is TRBV5-1 and J is TRBJ2-1; 11 bases align to TRBD2. In germline, CDR1 is SGHRS, CDR2 YFSETQ. The CDR3 length is 18 residues. With 0 bases clipped from V and 1 base from J, the junction kept 6 bases outside the gene matches. The CDR3 coding sequence is TGCGCCAGCAGCTTGGACCCGCCTAGCGGGGGGTCCTACAATGAGCAGTTCTTC. Residues: CASSLDPPSGGSYNEQFF. Full variable domain (outside the CDR3, taken from reference TRBV5-1 and TRBJ2-1): KAGVTQTPRYLIKTRGQQVTLSCSPISGHRSVSWYQQTPGQGLQFLFEYFSETQRNKGNFPGRFSGRQFSNSRSEMNVSTLELGDSALYLCASSLDPPSGGSYNEQFFGPGTRLTVL.

The rearrangement uses TRBV4-3 and TRBJ1-4; 7 bases match TRBD1. Losses at the gene ends were 3 bases for V and 7 bases for J; bases not matched to a gene: 5. Germline V gene sequence: CDR1 LGHNA, CDR2 YSLEER. CDR3 length: 14 residues. Here the CDR3 reads CASSHRQGTEKLFF. The CDR3 DNA reads as TGCGCCAGCAGCCATCGACAGGGAACTGAAAAACTGTTTTTT.

This clonotype was found a few times. The V gene is TRBV20-1, the J gene TRBJ1-2; maybe TRBD1 (5 bases). The CDR3 totals 12 residues. Per germline, CDR1 DFQATT and CDR2 SNEGSKA (reference sequence). V was pared by 8 bases and J by 12 bases, with 22 bases between. The CDR3 region is CSPARVGGYHTF. The CDR3 region has the DNA TGCAGTCCAGCCAGGGTCGGGGGGTACCACACCTTC.

This clonotype was counted a few times. The chain carries TRBV12-3 or TRBV12-4 and TRBJ2-3; D not certain. V was cut by 1 base and J by 7 bases, with 12 bases left in between. The CDR3 is 14 amino acids. CDR3 in amino acids: CASSLERGPYTQYF. The DNA of the CDR3 is TGTGCCAGCAGTTTAGAAAGAGGCCCCTATACGCAGTATTTT.

This clonotype was recorded a few times. The CDR3 DNA is TGTGCCAGCAGTGACGGACAGGGGTCTCCCTATAGAAATCAGCCCCAGCATTTT. Protein product: CASSDGQGSPYRNQPQHF. The chain employs TRBV6-1 and TRBJ1-5; 9 bases align to TRBD1. V was clipped by 3 bases and J by 4 bases; unmatched bases: 13. This CDR3 has 18 residues. Germline V gene lookup returns CDR1 MNHNS and CDR2 SASEGT.

The chain recombines TRBV12-3 or TRBV12-4 with TRBJ2-4; D not certain. This CDR3 spans 13 amino acids. The V end was cut by 6 bases, the J end by 8 bases, with 14 bases between. The CDR3 spells CASSLGSVDIQYF. The CDR3 DNA reads as TGTGCCAGCAGCCTTGGATCGGTTGACATTCAGTACTTC.

This rearrangement joins TRBV5-5 to TRBJ2-7, with TRBD1 identical over 7 bases. Per the germline V gene, CDR1 is SGHKS and CDR2 is YYEKEE (reference sequence). The V segment lost 0 bases and the J segment 1 base; nucleotides outside the gene matches: 10. The CDR3 has 17 amino acids. This CDR3 reads CASSLDYGTENSYEQYF. In nucleotides, the CDR3 is TGTGCCAGCAGCTTGGATTACGGGACAGAGAATTCCTACGAGCAGTACTTC.

This chain links TRBV7-6 with TRBJ1-2; D is possibly TRBD1 (5 bases). CDR1 is SGHVS, CDR2 FNYEAQ, per germline. V was trimmed by 1 base and J by 0 bases, leaving 9 bases between them. CDR3 length: 15 residues. CDR3 DNA: TGTGCCAGCAGCTTAGGACAGCTCTCTAACTATGGCTACACCTTC. Its protein is CASSLGQLSNYGYTF.

This sequence joins TRBV15 and TRBJ2-7, with D possibly TRBD2 on 6 matching bases. V was shortened by 0 bases and J by 3 bases, with 15 bases between the two germline ends. Germline-derived CDR1 and CDR2 are LNHNV and YYDKDF (reference sequence). CDR3 size: 16 residues. This chain's CDR3 is CATSRDSGGVIYEQYF. The CDR3 DNA reads TGTGCCACCAGCAGAGATTCTGGAGGGGTTATCTACGAGCAGTACTTC.